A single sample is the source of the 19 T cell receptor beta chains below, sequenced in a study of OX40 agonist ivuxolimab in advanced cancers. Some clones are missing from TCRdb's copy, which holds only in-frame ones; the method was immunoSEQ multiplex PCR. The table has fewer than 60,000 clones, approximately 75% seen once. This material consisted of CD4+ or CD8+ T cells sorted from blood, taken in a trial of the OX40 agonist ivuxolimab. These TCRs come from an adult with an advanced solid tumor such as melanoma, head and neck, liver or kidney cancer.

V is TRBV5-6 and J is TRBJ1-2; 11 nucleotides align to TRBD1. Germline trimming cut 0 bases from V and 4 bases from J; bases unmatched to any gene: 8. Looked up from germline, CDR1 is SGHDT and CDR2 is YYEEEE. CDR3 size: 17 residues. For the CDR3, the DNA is TGTGCCAGCAGCTTGGGAAGGACAGGGGGCACTCTCTATGGCTACACCTTC. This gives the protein CASSLGRTGGTLYGYTF.

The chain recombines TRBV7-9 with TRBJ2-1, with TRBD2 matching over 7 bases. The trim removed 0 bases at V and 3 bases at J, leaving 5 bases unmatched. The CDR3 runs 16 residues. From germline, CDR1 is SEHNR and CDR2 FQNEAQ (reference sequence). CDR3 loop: CASSLARGTYYNEQFF. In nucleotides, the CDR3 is TGTGCCAGCAGCTTAGCGCGGGGGACCTACTACAATGAGCAGTTCTTC. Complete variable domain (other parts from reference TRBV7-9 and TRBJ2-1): DTGVSQNPRHKITKRGQNVTFRCDPISEHNRLYWYRQTLGQGPEFLTYFQNEAQLEKSRLLSDRFSAERPKGSFSTLEIQRTEQGDSAMYLCASSLARGTYYNEQFFGPGTRLTVL.

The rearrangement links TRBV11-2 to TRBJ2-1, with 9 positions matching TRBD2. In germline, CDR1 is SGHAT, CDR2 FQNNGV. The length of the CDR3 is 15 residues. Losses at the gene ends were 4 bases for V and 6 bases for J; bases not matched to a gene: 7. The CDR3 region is CASSSGLAKVNEQFF. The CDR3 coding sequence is TGTGCCAGCAGCTCGGGACTAGCAAAGGTCAATGAGCAGTTCTTC.

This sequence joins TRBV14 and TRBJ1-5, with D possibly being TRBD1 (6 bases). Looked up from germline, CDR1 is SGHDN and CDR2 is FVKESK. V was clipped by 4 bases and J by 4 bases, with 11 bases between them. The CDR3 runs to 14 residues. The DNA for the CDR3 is TGTGCCAGCAGCCGAAGGGGGGAGAATCAGCCCCAGCATTTT. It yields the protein CASSRRGENQPQHF.

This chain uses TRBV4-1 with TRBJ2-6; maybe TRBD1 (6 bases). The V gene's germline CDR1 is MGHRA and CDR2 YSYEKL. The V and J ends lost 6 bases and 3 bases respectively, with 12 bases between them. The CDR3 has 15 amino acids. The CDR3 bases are TGCGCCAGCAGTAAGGGGGATTTTGGGGCCAACGTCCTGACTTTC. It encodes CASSKGDFGANVLTF.

The CDR3: CASRVTGVDTQYF. In DNA form, the CDR3 reads TGTGCCAGCAGGGTGACAGGGGTGGATACGCAGTATTTT. This rearrangement joins TRBV6-1 to TRBJ2-3; 8 bases line up with TRBD1. The CDR3 loop spans 13 amino acids. Looked up from germline, CDR1 is MNHNS and CDR2 is SASEGT. Germline trimming cut 6 bases from V and 6 bases from J; bases unmatched to any gene: 5.

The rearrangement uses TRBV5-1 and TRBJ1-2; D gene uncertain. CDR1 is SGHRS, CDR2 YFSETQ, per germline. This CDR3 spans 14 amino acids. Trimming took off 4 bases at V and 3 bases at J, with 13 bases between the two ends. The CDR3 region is CASSPNAGDYGYTF. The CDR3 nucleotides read TGCGCCAGCAGCCCAAATGCCGGGGACTATGGCTACACCTTC. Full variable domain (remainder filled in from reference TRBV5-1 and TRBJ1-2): KAGVTQTPRYLIKTRGQQVTLSCSPISGHRSVSWYQQTPGQGLQFLFEYFSETQRNKGNFPGRFSGRQFSNSRSEMNVSTLELGDSALYLCASSPNAGDYGYTFGSGTRLTVV.

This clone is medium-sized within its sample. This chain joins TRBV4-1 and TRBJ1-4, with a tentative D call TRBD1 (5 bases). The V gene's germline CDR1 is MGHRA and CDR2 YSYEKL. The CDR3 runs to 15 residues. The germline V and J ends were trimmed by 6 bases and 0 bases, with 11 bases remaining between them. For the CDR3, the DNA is TGCGCCAGCAGGGGGACGGTTGCAACTAATGAAAAACTGTTTTTT. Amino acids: CASRGTVATNEKLFF.

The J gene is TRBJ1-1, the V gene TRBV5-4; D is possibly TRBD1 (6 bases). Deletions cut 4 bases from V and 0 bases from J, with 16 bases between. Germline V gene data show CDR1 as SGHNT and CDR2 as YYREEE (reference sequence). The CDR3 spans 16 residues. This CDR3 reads CASSPKIGGLNTEAFF. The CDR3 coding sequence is TGTGCCAGCAGCCCTAAGATAGGGGGTCTGAACACTGAAGCTTTCTTT.

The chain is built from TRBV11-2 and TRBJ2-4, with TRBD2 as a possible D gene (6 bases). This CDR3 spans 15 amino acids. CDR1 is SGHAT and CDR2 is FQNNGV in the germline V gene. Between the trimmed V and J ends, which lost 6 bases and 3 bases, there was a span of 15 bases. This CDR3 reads CASRGMTRGKNIQYF. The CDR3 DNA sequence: TGTGCCAGCAGGGGGATGACGCGGGGCAAAAACATTCAGTACTTC.

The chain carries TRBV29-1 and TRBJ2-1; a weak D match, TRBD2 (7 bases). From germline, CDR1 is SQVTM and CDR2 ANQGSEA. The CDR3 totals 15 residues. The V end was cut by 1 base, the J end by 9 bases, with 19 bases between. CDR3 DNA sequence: TGCAGCGTTGAAGGGGGACGGGGGGCCCGCGGTGAGCAGTTCTTC. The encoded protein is CSVEGGRGARGEQFF.

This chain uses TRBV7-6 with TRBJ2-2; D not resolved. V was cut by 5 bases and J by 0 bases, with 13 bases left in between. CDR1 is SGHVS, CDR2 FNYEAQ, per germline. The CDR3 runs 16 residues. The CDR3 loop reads CASSPTTIANTGELFF. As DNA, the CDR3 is TGTGCCAGCAGCCCGACGACAATCGCGAACACCGGGGAGCTGTTTTTT. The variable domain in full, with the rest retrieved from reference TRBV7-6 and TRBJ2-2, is GAGVSQSPRYKVTKRGQDVALRCDPISGHVSLYWYRQALGQGPEFLTYFNYEAQQDKSGLPNDRFSAERPEGSISTLTIQRTEQRDSAMYRCASSPTTIANTGELFFGEGSRLTVL.

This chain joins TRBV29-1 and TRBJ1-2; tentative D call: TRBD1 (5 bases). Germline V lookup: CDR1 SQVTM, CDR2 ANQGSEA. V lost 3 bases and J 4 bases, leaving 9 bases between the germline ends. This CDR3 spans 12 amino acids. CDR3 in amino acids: CSVEQGFYGYTF. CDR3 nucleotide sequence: TGCAGCGTTGAGCAGGGATTCTATGGCTACACCTTC.

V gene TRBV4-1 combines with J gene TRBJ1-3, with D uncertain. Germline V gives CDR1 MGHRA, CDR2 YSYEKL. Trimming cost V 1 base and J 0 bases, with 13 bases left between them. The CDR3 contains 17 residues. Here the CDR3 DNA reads TGCGCCAGCAGCCAAGGAGAGGGAGTTAGCTCTGGAAACACCATATATTTT. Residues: CASSQGEGVSSGNTIYF.

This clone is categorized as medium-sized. The DNA of the CDR3 is TGTGCCATCGTCCCGGGACAGGGCCGGGGCTACACCTTC. Translated, it gives CAIVPGQGRGYTF. The chain uses TRBV10-3 and TRBJ1-2, with 9 positions matching TRBD1. V was clipped by 8 bases and J by 8 bases; unmatched bases: 9. The germline CDR1 and CDR2 sequences are ENHRY and SYGVKD. The CDR3 totals 13 residues.

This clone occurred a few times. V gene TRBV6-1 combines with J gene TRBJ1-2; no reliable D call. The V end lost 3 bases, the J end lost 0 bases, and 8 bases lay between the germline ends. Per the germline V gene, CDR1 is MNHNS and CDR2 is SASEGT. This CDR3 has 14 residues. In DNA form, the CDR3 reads TGTGCCAGCAGTGATCCCTCGCCTAACTATGGCTACACCTTC. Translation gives CASSDPSPNYGYTF.

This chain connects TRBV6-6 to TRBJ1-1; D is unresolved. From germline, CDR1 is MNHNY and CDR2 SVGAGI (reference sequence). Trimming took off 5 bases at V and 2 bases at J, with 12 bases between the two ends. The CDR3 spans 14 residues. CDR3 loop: CASSPPGTNTEAFF. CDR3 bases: TGTGCCAGCAGTCCCCCGGGAACTAACACTGAAGCTTTCTTT.

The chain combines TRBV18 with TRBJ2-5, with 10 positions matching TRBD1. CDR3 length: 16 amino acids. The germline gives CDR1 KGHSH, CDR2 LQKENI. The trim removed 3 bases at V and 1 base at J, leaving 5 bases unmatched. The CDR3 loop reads CASSPGDRGLQETQYF. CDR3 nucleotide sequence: TGTGCCAGCTCACCGGGGGACAGGGGCCTCCAAGAGACCCAGTACTTC.

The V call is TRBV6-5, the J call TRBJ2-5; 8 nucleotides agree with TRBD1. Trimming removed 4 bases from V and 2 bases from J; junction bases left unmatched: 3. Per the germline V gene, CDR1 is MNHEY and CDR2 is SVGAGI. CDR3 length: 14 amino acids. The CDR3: CASSWGQAQETQYF. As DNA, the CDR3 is TGTGCCAGCAGTTGGGGACAGGCGCAAGAGACCCAGTACTTC.